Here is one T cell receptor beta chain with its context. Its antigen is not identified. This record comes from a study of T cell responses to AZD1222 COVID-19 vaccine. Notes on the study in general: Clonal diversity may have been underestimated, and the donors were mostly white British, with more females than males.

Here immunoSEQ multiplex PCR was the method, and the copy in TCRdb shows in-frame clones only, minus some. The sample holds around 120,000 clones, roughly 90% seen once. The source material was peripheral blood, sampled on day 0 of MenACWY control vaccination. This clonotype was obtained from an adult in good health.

CDR3 residues: CASSELAGTGYEQFF. CDR3 DNA sequence: TGTGCCAGCAGCGAGTTAGCGGGAACAGGCTATGAGCAGTTCTTC. The chain is built from TRBV5-4 and TRBJ2-1; TRBD2 agrees at 8 bases. The trim removed 4 bases at V and 8 bases at J, leaving 11 bases unmatched. CDR1 and CDR2 (germline): SGHNT, YYREEE (reference sequence). The CDR3 is made up of 15 amino acids. Full variable domain (rest looked up from reference TRBV5-4 and TRBJ2-1): ETGVTQSPTHLIKTRGQQVTLRCSSQSGHNTVSWYQQALGQGPQFIFQYYREEENGRGNFPPRFSGLQFPNYSSELNVNALELDDSALYLCASSELAGTGYEQFFGPGTRLTVL.